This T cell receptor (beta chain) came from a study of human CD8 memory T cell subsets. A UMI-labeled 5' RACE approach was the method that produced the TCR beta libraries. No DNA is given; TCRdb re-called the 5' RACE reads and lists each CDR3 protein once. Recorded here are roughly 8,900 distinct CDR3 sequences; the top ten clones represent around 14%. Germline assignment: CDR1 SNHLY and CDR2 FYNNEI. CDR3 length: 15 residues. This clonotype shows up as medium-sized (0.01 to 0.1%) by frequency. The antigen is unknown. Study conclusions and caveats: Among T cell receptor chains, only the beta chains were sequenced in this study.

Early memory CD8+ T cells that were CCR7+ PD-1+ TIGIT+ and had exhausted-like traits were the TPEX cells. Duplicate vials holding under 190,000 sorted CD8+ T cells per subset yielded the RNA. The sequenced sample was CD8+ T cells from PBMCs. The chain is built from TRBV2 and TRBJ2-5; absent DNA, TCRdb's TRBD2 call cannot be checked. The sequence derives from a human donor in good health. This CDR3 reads CASSEPGLAEETQYF. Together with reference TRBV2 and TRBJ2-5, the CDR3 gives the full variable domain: EPEVTQTPSHQVTQMGQEVILRCVPISNHLYFYWYRQILGQKVEFLVSFYNNEISEKSEIFDDQFSVERPDGSNFTLKIRSTKLEDSAMYFCASSEPGLAEETQYFGPGTRLLVL.